The rows below give T cell receptor beta chains drawn from one sample of a study of cytomegalovirus exposure and HLA in healthy donors. Profiled with immunoSEQ multiplex PCR; TCRdb holds only in-frame clones, not every one. The sample lists approximately 73,000 clones; roughly 70% were seen once. The source material was PBMCs. The receptors come from a man between 65 and 85 years old in good health and CMV-seronegative. Each CDR3 is given with its conserved first and last residue. A D gene is named only where the DNA matches it firmly. Where a row states a size, it is once, few, many or the class of an expanded clone; other rows omit it.

NA	TRBV11-2	TRBJ2-4	TRBD2	CASSLDSGGPNIQYF	TGTGCCAGCAGCTTAGATAGCGGGGGACCAAACATTCAGTACTTC
NA	TRBV7-9	TRBJ2-7	TRBD2	CASSLDGAGPSYEQYF	TGTGCCAGCAGCTTAGACGGAGCGGGGCCCTCCTACGAGCAGTACTTC
NA	TRBV7-7	TRBJ2-2	TRBD2	CASKVGLAGSGELFF	TGTGCTAGCAAAGTGGGACTAGCGGGAAGCGGGGAGCTGTTTTTT
NA	TRBV30	TRBJ2-3	TRBD1	CAWSVQGIDTQYF	TGTGCCTGGAGTGTACAGGGGATAGATACGCAGTATTTT
few	TRBV19	TRBJ2-1	NA	CASSGAIAGNEQFF	TGTGCCAGTAGTGGGGCAATCGCTGGCAATGAGCAGTTCTTC
NA	TRBV19	TRBJ2-7	TRBD2	CASSIELAGAYEQYF	TGTGCCAGTAGTATAGAACTAGCGGGAGCCTACGAGCAGTACTTC
NA	TRBV13	TRBJ1-3	NA	CASSRTYNSGNTIYF	TGTGCCAGCAGCCGGACATATAACTCTGGAAACACCATATATTTT
few	TRBV6-1	TRBJ1-1	NA	CASSEFLDSEAFF	TGTGCCAGCAGTGAATTCCTAGACAGTGAAGCTTTCTTT
few	TRBV4-1	TRBJ2-5	NA	CASSQDWDTGAETQYF	TGCGCCAGCAGCCAAGATTGGGACACTGGGGCAGAGACCCAGTACTTC
NA	TRBV19	TRBJ1-5	NA	CASSIYTGPQPQHF	TGTGCCAGTAGTATCTATACAGGGCCTCAGCCCCAGCATTTT
NA	TRBV29-1	TRBJ2-6	NA	CSVYRDMSSGANVLTF	TGCAGCGTATACAGGGATATGAGCTCTGGGGCCAACGTCCTGACTTTC
NA	TRBV7-2	TRBJ2-2	NA	CASNPTGLSNTGELFF	TGTGCCAGCAACCCAACAGGGCTGTCGAACACCGGGGAGCTGTTTTTT
NA	TRBV7-7	TRBJ2-1	TRBD2	CASSLGLAGVGEQFF	TGTGCTAGCAGCCTGGGACTAGCGGGAGTCGGTGAGCAGTTCTTC
NA	TRBV18	TRBJ2-1	NA	CASSPRLNEQFF	TGTGCCAGCTCACCACGACTTAATGAGCAGTTCTTC
NA	TRBV21-1	TRBJ2-3	NA	CASSKEKEGFCTDTQYF	TGTGCCAGCAGCAAAGAAAAGGAGGGGTTCTGCACAGATACGCAGTATTTT
once	TRBV5-1	TRBJ1-3	TRBD1	CASSLEGGSGNTIYF	TGCGCCAGCAGCTTGGAAGGGGGCTCCGGAAACACCATATATTTT
NA	TRBV30	TRBJ1-2	NA	CAWSASGRPDYGYTF	TGTGCCTGGAGTGCCTCCGGGAGGCCAGACTATGGCTACACCTTC
NA	TRBV2	TRBJ2-3	NA	CASRTGITDTQYF	TGTGCCAGCAGGACAGGAATCACAGATACGCAGTATTTT
few	TRBV6-1	TRBJ1-4	NA	CASSEPRVQGEKLFF	TGTGCCAGCAGTGAGCCCAGGGTCCAAGGCGAAAAACTGTTTTTT
NA	TRBV19	TRBJ2-1	NA	CASSMFGLSSYNEQFF	TGTGCCAGTAGTATGTTTGGACTGAGCTCCTACAATGAGCAGTTCTTC
once	TRBV7-2	TRBJ1-1	NA	CASSLSAGVTEAFF	TGTGCCAGCAGCCTTAGCGCAGGGGTCACTGAAGCTTTCTTT
once	TRBV19	TRBJ2-5	NA	CASIDRAGVGTQYF	TGTGCCAGTATCGATAGGGCCGGGGTGGGGACCCAGTACTTC